This T cell receptor (beta chain) is from a study of cytomegalovirus exposure and HLA in healthy donors. 13 Jbeta primers and 60 Vbeta primers were used for the PCR. Method: immunoSEQ multiplex PCR; TCRdb's copy keeps in-frame clones and lacks some. The profile shows hundreds of thousands of clones, 70% to 90% of them singletons. The germline gives CDR1 LNHDA, CDR2 SQIVND (reference sequence). CDR3 length: 15 amino acids. V gave up 4 bases and J gave up 5 bases; unmatched junction bases: 7. The study, taken as a whole, reports: Per a prior analysis, the majority of TCR beta V segments were productive roughly 90% or roughly 30% of the time. Accurate predictions that matched the HLA-A and HLA-B alleles of most subjects were reportedly made from TCR beta sequences. Available immune exposure information covered CMV serostatus only. A missense DCLRE1C variant was associated with V- and J-gene trimming of TCR beta chains in a later analysis, and an independent cohort replicated the association.

As for this clone: Its antigen is not identified.

The sequence was collected from a girl aged 2 to 9 in good health and CMV-seronegative. The V and J genes are TRBV19 and TRBJ2-7, with TRBD1 identical over 11 bases. Sequencing was performed on PBMCs. The CDR3 loop reads CASSTFRDRGDEQYF. The CDR3 DNA follows: TGTGCCAGTAGTACGTTCCGGGACAGGGGGGACGAGCAGTACTTC.